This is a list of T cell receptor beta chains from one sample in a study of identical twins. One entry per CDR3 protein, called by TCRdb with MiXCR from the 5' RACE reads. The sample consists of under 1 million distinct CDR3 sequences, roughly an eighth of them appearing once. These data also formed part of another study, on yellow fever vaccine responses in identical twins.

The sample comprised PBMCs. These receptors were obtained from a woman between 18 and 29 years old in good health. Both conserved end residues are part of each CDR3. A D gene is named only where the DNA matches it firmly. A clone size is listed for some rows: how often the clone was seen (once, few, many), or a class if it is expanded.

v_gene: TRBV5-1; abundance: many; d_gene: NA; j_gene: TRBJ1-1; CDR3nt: TGCGCCAGCAGCTCAGGGGTAGGCACTGAAGCTTTCTTT; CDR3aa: CASSSGVGTEAFF
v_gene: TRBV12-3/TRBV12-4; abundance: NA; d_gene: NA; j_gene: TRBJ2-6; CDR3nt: TGTGCCAGCAGGCAGGGGGCCAACGTCCTGACTTTC; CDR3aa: CASRQGANVLTF
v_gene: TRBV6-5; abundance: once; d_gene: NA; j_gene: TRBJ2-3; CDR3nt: TGTGCCAGCCCTTTGAGCGCTGGAGGACCCCCCGGAGATACGCAGTATTTT; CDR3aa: CASPLSAGGPPGDTQYF
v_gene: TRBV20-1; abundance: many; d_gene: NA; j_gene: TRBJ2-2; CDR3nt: TGCAGTGTCGACTCGATCGGGGAGCTGTTTTTT; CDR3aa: CSVDSIGELFF
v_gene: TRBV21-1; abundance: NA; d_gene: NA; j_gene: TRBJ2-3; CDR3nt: TGTGCCAGCAGCAAAGGATATGCAGGGCGAAGCACAGATACGCAGTATTTT; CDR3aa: CASSKGYAGRSTDTQYF
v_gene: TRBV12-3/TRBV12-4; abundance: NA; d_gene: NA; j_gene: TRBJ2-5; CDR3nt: TGTGCCAGCAGTTCTCAATTCGAGACCCAGTACTTC; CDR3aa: CASSSQFETQYF
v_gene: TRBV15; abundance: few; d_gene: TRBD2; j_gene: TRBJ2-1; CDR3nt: TGTGCCACCCGAGTAGCGGGGGGGCCCTACAATGAGCAGTTCTTC; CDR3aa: CATRVAGGPYNEQFF
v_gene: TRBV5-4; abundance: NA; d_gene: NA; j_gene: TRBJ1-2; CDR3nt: TGTGCCAGCACCGAGGATCATCCCTACTATGGCTACACCTTC; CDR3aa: CASTEDHPYYGYTF
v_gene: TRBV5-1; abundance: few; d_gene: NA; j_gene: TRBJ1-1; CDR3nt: TGCGCCAGCAGCCTCACACAGGGTACGAACACTGAAGCTTTCTTT; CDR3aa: CASSLTQGTNTEAFF
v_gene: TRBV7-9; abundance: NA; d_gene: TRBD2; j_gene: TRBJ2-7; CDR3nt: TGTGCCAGCAGCTCGACTAGCAGCGACGAGCAGTACTTC; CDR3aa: CASSSTSSDEQYF
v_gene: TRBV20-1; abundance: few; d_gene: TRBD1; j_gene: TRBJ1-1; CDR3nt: TGCAGTGCCAAGCCGGGACAGGGGGCCGGGGGCACTGAAGCTTTCTTT; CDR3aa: CSAKPGQGAGGTEAFF
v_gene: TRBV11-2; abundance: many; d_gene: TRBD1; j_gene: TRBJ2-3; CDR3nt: TGTGCCAGCAGCTTAGATCGAGGACAGGGCAGCACAGATACGCAGTATTTT; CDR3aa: CASSLDRGQGSTDTQYF
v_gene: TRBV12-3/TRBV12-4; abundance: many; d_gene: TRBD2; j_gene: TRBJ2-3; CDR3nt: TGTGCCAGCAGTCGTGGACTAGCGGGAGGGCCGGGCACAGATACGCAGTATTTT; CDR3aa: CASSRGLAGGPGTDTQYF
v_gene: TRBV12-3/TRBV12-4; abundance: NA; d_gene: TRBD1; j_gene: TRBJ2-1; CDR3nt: TGTTCCAGCAGTTTAGCCGGGACAGGCTACAATGAGCAGTTCTTC; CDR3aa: CSSSLAGTGYNEQFF
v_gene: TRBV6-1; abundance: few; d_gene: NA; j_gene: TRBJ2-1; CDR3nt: TGTGCCACCGTGGGGGGGACAGGACTCTACAATGAGCAGTTCTTC; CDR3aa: CATVGGTGLYNEQFF
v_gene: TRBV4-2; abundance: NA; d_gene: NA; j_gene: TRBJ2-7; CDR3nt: TGTGCCAGCAGTGTGCAGGCTAGCTCCTACGAGCAGTACTTC; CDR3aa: CASSVQASSYEQYF
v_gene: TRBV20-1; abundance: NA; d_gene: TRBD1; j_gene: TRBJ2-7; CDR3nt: TGCAGTGCTTTCGGGGCCCCCGACAGGGCCTCCCACGAGCAGTACTTC; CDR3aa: CSAFGAPDRASHEQYF
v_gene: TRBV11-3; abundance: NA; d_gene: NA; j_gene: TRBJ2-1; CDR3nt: TGTGCCAGCAGCCCCCCCCGGTTTCATCCCTCAAGCAATGAGCAGTTCTTC; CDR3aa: CASSPPRFHPSSNEQFF
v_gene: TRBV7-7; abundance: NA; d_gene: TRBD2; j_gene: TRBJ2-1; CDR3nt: TGTGCCAGCAGCTTAGAACTAGCGGGAGTCGAGCAGTTCTTC; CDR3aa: CASSLELAGVEQFF
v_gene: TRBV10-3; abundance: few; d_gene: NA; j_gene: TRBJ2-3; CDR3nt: TGTGCCATCAGCGAAATGAGGGGGATCACAGATACGCAGTATTTT; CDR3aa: CAISEMRGITDTQYF
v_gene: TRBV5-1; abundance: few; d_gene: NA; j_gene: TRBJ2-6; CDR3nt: TGCGCCAGCAGCTTGACGGCCCTCTCTGGGGCCAACGTCCTGACTTTC; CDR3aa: CASSLTALSGANVLTF
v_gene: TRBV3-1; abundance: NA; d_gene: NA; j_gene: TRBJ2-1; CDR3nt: TGTGCCAGCAGCCCGAGGGGGGGTTTCAGCTCCTACAATGAGCAGTTCTTC; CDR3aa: CASSPRGGFSSYNEQFF